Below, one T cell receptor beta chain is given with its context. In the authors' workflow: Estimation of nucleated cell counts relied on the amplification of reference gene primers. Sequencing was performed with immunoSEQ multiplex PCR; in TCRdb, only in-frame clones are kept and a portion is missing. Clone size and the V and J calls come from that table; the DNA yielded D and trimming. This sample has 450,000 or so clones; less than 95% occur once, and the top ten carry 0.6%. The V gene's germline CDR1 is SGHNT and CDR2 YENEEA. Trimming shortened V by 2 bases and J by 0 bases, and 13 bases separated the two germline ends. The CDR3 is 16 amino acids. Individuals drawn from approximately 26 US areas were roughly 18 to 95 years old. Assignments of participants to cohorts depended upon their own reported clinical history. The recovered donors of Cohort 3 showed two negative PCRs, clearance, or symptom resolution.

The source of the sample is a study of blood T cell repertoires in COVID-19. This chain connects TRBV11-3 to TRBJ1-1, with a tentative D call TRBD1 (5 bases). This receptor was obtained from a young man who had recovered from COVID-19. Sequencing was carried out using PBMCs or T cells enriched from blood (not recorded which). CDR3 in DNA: TGTGCCAGCAGCTTAAGCGCAGGGCCTATGAACACTGAAGCTTTCTTT. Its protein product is CASSLSAGPMNTEAFF.